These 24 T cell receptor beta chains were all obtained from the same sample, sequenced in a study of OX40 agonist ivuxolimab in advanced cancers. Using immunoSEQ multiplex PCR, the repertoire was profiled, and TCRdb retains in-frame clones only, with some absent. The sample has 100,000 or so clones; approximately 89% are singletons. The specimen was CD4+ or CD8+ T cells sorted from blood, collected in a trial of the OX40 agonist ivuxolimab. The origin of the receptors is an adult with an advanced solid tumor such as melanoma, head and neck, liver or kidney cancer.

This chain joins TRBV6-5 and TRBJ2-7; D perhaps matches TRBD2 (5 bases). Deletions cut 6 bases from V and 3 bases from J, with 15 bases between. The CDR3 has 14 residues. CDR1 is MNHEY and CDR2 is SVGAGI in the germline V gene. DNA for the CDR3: TGTGCCAGCAGAAACCGGGAAGAGTTCTACGAGCAGTACTTC. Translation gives CASRNREEFYEQYF.

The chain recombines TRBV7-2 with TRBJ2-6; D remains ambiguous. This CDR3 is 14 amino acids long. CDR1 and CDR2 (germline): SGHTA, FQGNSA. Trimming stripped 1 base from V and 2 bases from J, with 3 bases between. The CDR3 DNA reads TGTGCCAGCAGCTTAGTACCTGGGGCCAACGTCCTGACTTTC. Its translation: CASSLVPGANVLTF.

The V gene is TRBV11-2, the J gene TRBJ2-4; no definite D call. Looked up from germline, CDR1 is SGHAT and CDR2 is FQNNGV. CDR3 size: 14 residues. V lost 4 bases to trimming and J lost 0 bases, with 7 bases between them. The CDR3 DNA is TGTGCCAGCAGCTCTAGACTAGCCAAAAACATTCAGTACTTC. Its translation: CASSSRLAKNIQYF.

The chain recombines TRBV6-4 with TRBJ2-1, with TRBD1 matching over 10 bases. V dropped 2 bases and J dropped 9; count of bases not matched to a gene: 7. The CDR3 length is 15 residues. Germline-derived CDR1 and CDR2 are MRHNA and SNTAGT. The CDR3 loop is CASSDLWTGGSEQFF. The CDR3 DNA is TGTGCCAGCAGTGACCTTTGGACAGGGGGGAGTGAGCAGTTCTTC.

Here the CDR3 reads CASSPPSPDRGFTNTGELFF. The CDR3 bases are TGTGCCAGCTCACCACCGTCTCCGGACAGGGGGTTCACGAACACCGGGGAGCTGTTTTTT. The chain recombines TRBV18 with TRBJ2-2, with 10 bases matching TRBD1. The V and J ends lost 0 bases and 0 bases, in that order; junction bases with no gene match: 10. The length of the CDR3 is 20 residues. Germline V gene lookup returns CDR1 KGHSH and CDR2 LQKENI.

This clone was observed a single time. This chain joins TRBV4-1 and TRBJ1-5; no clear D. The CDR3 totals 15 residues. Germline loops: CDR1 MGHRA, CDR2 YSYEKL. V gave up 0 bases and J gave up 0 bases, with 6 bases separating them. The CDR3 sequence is CASSQDQVSNQPQHF. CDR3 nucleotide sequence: TGCGCCAGCAGCCAAGATCAGGTTAGCAATCAGCCCCAGCATTTT.

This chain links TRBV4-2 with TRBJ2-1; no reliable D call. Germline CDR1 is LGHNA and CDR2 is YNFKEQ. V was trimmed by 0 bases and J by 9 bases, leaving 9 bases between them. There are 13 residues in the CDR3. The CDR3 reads CASSQDRTTEQFF. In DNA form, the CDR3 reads TGTGCCAGCAGCCAAGACAGGACGACTGAGCAGTTCTTC.

The CDR3 DNA sequence: TGTGCCAGCACCCGGGACTGGGCCTACAATGAGCAGTTCTTC. This translates into CASTRDWAYNEQFF. V usage is TRBV9 and J usage is TRBJ2-1; possible D gene TRBD2, 6 bases. Germline assignment: CDR1 SGDLS and CDR2 YYNGEE. The CDR3 is 14 residues long. Trimming removed 6 bases at V and 2 bases at J, with 12 bases between. The full variable domain, completed using reference TRBV9 and TRBJ2-1, is DSGVTQTPKHLITATGQRVTLRCSPRSGDLSVYWYQQSLDQGLQFLIQYYNGEERAKGNILERFSAQQFPDLHSELNLSSLELGDSALYFCASTRDWAYNEQFFGPGTRLTVL.

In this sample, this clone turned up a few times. In DNA, the CDR3 is TGTGCCAGCAGTGAACAGGGGTTCTCTGGAAACACCATATATTTT. Translated: CASSEQGFSGNTIYF. The V gene is TRBV28, the J gene TRBJ1-3; 7 positions match TRBD1. Germline V lookup: CDR1 MDHEN, CDR2 SYDVKM. The CDR3 loop spans 15 amino acids. The trim removed 5 bases at V and 0 bases at J, leaving 4 bases unmatched.

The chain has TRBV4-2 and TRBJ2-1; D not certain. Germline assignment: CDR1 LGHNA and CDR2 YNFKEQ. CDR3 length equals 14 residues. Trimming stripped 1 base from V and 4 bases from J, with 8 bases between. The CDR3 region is CASSQGGNYNEQFF. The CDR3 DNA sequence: TGTGCCAGCAGCCAAGGGGGTAATTACAATGAGCAGTTCTTC.

The DNA of the CDR3 is TGTGCCAGCAGCGTAGGGCCAGGGAATAGTCGGGAGCAGTTCTTC. It translates to CASSVGPGNSREQFF. The chain combines TRBV9 with TRBJ2-1; perhaps TRBD1 as D (5 bases). Trimming removed 0 bases from V and 10 bases from J, with 17 bases in between. In germline, CDR1 is SGDLS, CDR2 YYNGEE. CDR3 length equals 15 residues. Full variable domain (rest looked up from reference TRBV9 and TRBJ2-1): DSGVTQTPKHLITATGQRVTLRCSPRSGDLSVYWYQQSLDQGLQFLIQYYNGEERAKGNILERFSAQQFPDLHSELNLSSLELGDSALYFCASSVGPGNSREQFFGPGTRLTVL.

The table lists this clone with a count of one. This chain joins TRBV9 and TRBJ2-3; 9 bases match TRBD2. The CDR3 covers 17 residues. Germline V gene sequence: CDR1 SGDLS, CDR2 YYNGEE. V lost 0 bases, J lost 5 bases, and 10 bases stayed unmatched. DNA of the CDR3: TGTGCCAGCAGCGTAGTGGGTATAGCGGGAGTAGGAGATACGCAGTATTTT. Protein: CASSVVGIAGVGDTQYF.

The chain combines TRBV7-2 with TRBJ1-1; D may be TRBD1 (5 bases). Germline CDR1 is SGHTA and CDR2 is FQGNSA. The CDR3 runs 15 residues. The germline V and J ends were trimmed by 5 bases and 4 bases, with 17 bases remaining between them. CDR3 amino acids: CASSPQSGRSTEAFF. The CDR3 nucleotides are TGTGCCAGCAGCCCCCAATCGGGGCGCTCCACTGAAGCTTTCTTT.

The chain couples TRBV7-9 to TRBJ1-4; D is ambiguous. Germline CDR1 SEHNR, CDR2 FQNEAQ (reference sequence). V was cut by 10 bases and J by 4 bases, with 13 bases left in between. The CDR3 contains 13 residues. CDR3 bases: TGTGCCACCACCGACGGGGATAATGAAAAACTGTTTTTT. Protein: CATTDGDNEKLFF.

In nucleotides, the CDR3 is TGTGCCAGCAGCTCTAGACAGGGTCAGCCCCAGCATTTT. This codes for CASSSRQGQPQHF. The chain is built from TRBV7-8 and TRBJ1-5, with 7 bases matching TRBD1. CDR1 and CDR2 (germline): SGHVS, FQNEAQ. The CDR3 consists of 13 residues. V lost 4 bases and J lost 6; bases outside the gene matches: 3.

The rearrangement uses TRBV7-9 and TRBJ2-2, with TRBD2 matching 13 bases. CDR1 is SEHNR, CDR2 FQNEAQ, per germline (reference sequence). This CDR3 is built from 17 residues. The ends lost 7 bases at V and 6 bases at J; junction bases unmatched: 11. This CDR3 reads CASTPGLAGRSPGELFF. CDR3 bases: TGTGCCAGCACCCCGGGACTAGCGGGGAGAAGTCCCGGGGAGCTGTTTTTT.

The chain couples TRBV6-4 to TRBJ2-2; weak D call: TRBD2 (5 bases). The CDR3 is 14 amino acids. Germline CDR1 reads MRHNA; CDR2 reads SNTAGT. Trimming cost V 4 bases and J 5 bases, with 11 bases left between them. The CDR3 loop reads CASSVDYLTGELFF. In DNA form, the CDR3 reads TGTGCCAGCAGTGTCGACTACCTTACCGGGGAGCTGTTTTTT.

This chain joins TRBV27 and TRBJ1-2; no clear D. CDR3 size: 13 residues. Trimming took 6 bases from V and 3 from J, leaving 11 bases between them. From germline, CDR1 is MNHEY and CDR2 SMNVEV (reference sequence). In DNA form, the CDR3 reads TGTGCCAGCAGCCTAGGACGGGACTATGGCTACACCTTC. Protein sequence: CASSLGRDYGYTF.

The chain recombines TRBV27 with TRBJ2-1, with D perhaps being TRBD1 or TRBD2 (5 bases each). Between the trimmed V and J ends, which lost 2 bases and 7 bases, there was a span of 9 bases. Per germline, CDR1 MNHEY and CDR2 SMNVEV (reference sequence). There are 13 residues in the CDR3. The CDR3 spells CASSLREGNEQFF. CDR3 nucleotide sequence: TGTGCCAGCAGTTTACGAGAGGGGAATGAGCAGTTCTTC.

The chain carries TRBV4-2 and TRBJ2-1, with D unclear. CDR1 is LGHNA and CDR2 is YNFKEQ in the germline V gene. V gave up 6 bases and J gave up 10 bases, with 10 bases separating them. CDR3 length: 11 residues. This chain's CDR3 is CASRHDTEQFF. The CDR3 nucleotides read TGTGCCAGCAGACACGACACCGAGCAGTTCTTC.

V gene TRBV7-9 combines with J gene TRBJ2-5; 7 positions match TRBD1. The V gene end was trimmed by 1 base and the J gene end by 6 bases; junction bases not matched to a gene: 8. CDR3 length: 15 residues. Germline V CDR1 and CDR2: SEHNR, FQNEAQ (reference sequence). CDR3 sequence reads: CASSLGQGVGKTQYF. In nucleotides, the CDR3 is TGTGCCAGCAGCTTAGGACAGGGAGTAGGGAAGACCCAGTACTTC.

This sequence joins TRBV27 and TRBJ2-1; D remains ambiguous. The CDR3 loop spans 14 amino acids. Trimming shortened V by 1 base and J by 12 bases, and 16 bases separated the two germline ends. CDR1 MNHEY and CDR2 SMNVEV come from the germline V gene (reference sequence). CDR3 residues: CASSLLGEARRQFF. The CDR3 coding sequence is TGTGCCAGCAGTTTATTGGGTGAGGCGAGGCGGCAGTTCTTC.

CDR3 nucleotide sequence: TGTGCCAGCAGTCCCCGGACAGGGGGCCTCTACGAGCAGTACTTC. Protein: CASSPRTGGLYEQYF. This chain joins TRBV7-2 and TRBJ2-5; 11 bases align to TRBD1. The J call is in doubt because the DNA end fits TRBJ2-7 better. CDR3 size: 15 residues. Per the germline V gene, CDR1 is SGHTA and CDR2 is FQGNSA.

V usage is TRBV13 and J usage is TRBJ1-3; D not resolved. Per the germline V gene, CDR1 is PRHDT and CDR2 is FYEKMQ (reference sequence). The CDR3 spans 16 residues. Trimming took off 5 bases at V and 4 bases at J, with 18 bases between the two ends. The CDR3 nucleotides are TGTGCCAGCAGCCAAGGACGGGTAAATGCCGGAAACACCATATATTTT. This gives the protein CASSQGRVNAGNTIYF.